The 16 T cell receptor beta chains listed next were all sequenced from one sample in a study of blood T cells in healthy people across ages. With a J-beta primer mix and a sample-barcoded 5' primer, a second PCR ran 7 to 11 cycles. TCRdb re-derived calls from the 5' RACE reads in MiXCR, one entry per CDR3 protein. The sample has more than 800,000 distinct CDR3 sequences; under 55% are singletons. What was sequenced was blood. The receptor source for this set is a woman in her sixties in good health.

The chain uses TRBV12-3 or TRBV12-4 and TRBJ2-1, with D unclear. This CDR3 region has 16 residues. The V and J ends lost 8 bases and 6 bases respectively, with 23 bases between them. CDR3 sequence (DNA): TGTGCCAGCGTCCGAACCCTCGAAGATAGAGGCAATGAGCAGTTCTTC. Translating it yields CASVRTLEDRGNEQFF.

The chain couples TRBV7-9 to TRBJ1-2; possibly TRBD1 for D (5 bases). The length of the CDR3 is 15 residues. The V end was cut by 6 bases, the J end by 7 bases, with 21 bases between. Germline lookup yields CDR1 SEHNR and CDR2 FQNEAQ (reference sequence). CDR3 coding DNA: TGTGCCAGCAGGTCGGGCCGGGGGAACCGCGCTGGCTACACCTTC. Translating it yields CASRSGRGNRAGYTF.

The chain links TRBV6-5 to TRBJ2-7; 7 bases are shared with TRBD2. Trimming at V came to 4 bases and at J to 6 bases, leaving 6 bases not matched to a gene. The CDR3 length is 13 residues. Germline lookup yields CDR1 MNHEY and CDR2 SVGAGI. The DNA of the CDR3 is TGTGCCAGCAGTTCCGCGGGAGAATCCGAGCAGTACTTC. The encoded protein is CASSSAGESEQYF.

The chain couples TRBV30 to TRBJ2-3, with D possibly being TRBD1 (6 bases). V lost 6 bases and J lost 2, with 9 bases in between. This CDR3 comprises 12 residues. In germline, CDR1 is GTSNPN, CDR2 SVGIG (reference sequence). The CDR3 DNA reads TGTGCCTGCCGGGACACCACAGATACGCAGTATTTT. Protein: CACRDTTDTQYF.

Concerning this clonotype itself: A read error may produce the germline difference seen at one junction end. The chain joins TRBV10-1 to TRBJ2-7, with D perhaps TRBD2 (5 bases). Germline V lookup: CDR1 WNHNN, CDR2 SYGVQD (reference sequence). This CDR3 is built from 14 residues. CDR3 in amino acids: CASRESGGSYEQYF. The DNA of the CDR3 is TGCGCCAGCAGGGAGTCCGGCGGGTCCTACGAGCAGTACTTC.

J is TRBJ1-2 and V is TRBV15, with D possibly TRBD1 on 6 matching bases. The CDR3 has 14 amino acids. In germline, CDR1 is LNHNV, CDR2 YYDKDF (reference sequence). V gave up 0 bases and J gave up 5 bases, with 10 bases separating them. CDR3 sequence (DNA): TGTGCCACCAGCAGAGACAGGGGAAGGTATGGCTACACCTTC. This sequence encodes CATSRDRGRYGYTF.

The chain carries TRBV29-1 and TRBJ2-1, with 10 positions matching TRBD1. CDR1 SQVTM and CDR2 ANQGSEA come from the germline V gene. The CDR3 consists of 13 residues. Trimming at V came to 8 bases and at J to 4 bases, leaving 5 bases not matched to a gene. The DNA of the CDR3 is TGCAGCAGCCGGGACAGGGGTTACAATGAGCAGTTCTTC. Translated: CSSRDRGYNEQFF.

This clonotype occurred a few times. This rearrangement joins TRBV12-3 or TRBV12-4 to TRBJ2-1; D is unclear. The CDR3 covers 13 residues. Trimming took 1 base from V and 6 from J, leaving 7 bases between them. CDR3 nucleotides: TGTGCCAGCAGTTTAGTGCAAGCCAATGAGCAGTTCTTC. Its protein product is CASSLVQANEQFF.

The sample holds one count of this clonotype. A read error may account for a junction end that differs from germline. V and J are TRBV11-3 and TRBJ2-1; possibly TRBD2 for D (6 bases). Germline lookup yields CDR1 SGHNT and CDR2 YENEEA. CDR3 size: 13 residues. The CDR3 protein is CASRGDSSNEQFF. For the CDR3, the DNA is TGTGCCAGCAGAGGGGACTCCTCCAATGAGCAGTTCTTC.

This chain links TRBV2 with TRBJ2-2, with D perhaps given as TRBD1 or TRBD2 (6 bases each). Germline loops: CDR1 SNHLY, CDR2 FYNNEI. Trimming left V 5 bases short and J 5 bases short, with 12 bases between. The CDR3 contains 14 residues. CDR3 amino acids: CASSTGARTGELFF. The CDR3 nucleotides are TGTGCCAGCAGTACGGGGGCGCGAACCGGGGAGCTGTTTTTT.

The chain combines TRBV4-1 with TRBJ1-2; 7 positions agree with TRBD1. V lost 1 base, J lost 5 bases, and 4 bases stayed unmatched. CDR1 is MGHRA, CDR2 YSYEKL, per germline. The CDR3 loop spans 14 amino acids. Written as DNA, the CDR3 is TGCGCCAGCAGCCAAGGACAGGGAGGGTATGGCTACACCTTC. It specifies CASSQGQGGYGYTF.

The count of this clonotype is one. V and J are TRBV6-5 and TRBJ2-5, with a weak D call TRBD1 (5 bases). This CDR3 contains 13 residues. Per germline, CDR1 MNHEY and CDR2 SVGAGI. Trimming removed 8 bases from V and 5 bases from J, with 15 bases in between. The CDR3 nucleotides are TGTGCCAGCTGTGCCTCCCCAGGGGAGACCCAGTACTTC. Translating it yields CASCASPGETQYF.

The chain recombines TRBV20-1 with TRBJ1-4; D is unresolved. The germline CDR1 and CDR2 sequences are DFQATT and SNEGSKA (reference sequence). This CDR3 contains 15 residues. V was trimmed by 0 bases and J by 7 bases, leaving 15 bases between them. The CDR3, as DNA: TGCAGTGCTAGAGATAGAGGGAGGGATGTTGAAAAACTGTTTTTT. Its translation: CSARDRGRDVEKLFF.

This clonotype appeared a few times. The chain employs TRBV4-1 and TRBJ2-1, with D perhaps TRBD2 (6 bases). V dropped 1 base and J dropped 3 bases, with 10 bases sitting between them. Germline assignment: CDR1 MGHRA and CDR2 YSYEKL. The CDR3 is 15 amino acids. DNA for the CDR3: TGCGCCAGCAGCCAAGCTAGCGCTATCTACAATGAGCAGTTCTTC. It yields the protein CASSQASAIYNEQFF.

The chain recombines TRBV30 with TRBJ2-7; a weak D match, TRBD2 (5 bases). Germline lookup yields CDR1 GTSNPN and CDR2 SVGIG (reference sequence). V was trimmed by 1 base and J by 1 base, leaving 14 bases between them. The CDR3 contains 15 residues. The CDR3 coding sequence is TGTGCCTGGAGTGGAGTCCGGGGAAGGTCCTACGAGCAGTACTTC. Protein: CAWSGVRGRSYEQYF.

The chain is built from TRBV29-1 and TRBJ1-1; D ambiguous. Per germline, CDR1 SQVTM and CDR2 ANQGSEA. There are 14 residues in the CDR3. V was cut by 0 bases and J by 4 bases, with 12 bases left in between. CDR3 protein: CSVEEYVGRTEAFF. The DNA of the CDR3 is TGCAGCGTTGAAGAATACGTTGGGCGCACTGAAGCTTTCTTT.